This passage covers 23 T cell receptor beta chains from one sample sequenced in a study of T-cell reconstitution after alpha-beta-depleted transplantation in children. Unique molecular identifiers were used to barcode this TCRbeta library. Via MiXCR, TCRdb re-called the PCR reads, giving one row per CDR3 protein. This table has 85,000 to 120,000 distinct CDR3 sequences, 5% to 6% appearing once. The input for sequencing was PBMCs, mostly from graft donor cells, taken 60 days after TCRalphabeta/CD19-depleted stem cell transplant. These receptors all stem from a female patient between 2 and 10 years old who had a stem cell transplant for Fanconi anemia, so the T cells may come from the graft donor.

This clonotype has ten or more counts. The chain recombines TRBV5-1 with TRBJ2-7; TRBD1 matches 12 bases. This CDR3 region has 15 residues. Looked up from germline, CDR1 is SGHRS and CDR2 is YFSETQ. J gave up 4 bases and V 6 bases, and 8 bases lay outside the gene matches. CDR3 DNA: TGCGCCAGCATTGGCGGGACAGGGGGCGGGTACGAGCAGTACTTC. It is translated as CASIGGTGGGYEQYF.

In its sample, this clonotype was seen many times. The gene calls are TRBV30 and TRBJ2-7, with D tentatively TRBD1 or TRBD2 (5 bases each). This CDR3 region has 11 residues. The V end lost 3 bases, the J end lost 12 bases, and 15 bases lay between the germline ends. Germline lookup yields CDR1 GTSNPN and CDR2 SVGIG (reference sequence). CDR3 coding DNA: TGTGCCTGGAGCGGGTGGGGACGGCCGTACTTC. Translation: CAWSGWGRPYF.

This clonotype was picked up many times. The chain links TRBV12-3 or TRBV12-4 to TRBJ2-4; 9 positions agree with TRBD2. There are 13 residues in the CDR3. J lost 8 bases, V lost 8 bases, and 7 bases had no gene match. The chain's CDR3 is CASGSGRGDIQYF. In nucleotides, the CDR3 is TGTGCCAGCGGTAGCGGGAGAGGGGACATTCAGTACTTC.

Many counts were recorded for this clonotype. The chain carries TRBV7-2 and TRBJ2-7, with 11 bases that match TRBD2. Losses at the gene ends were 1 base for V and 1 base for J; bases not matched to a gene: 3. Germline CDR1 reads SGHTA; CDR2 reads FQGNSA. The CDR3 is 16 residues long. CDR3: CASSLVRTSGSYEQYF. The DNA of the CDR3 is TGTGCCAGCAGCTTAGTAAGGACTAGCGGGTCCTACGAGCAGTACTTC. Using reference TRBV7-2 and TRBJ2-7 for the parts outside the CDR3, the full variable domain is GAGVSQSPSNKVTEKGKDVELRCDPISGHTALYWYRQSLGQGLEFLIYFQGNSAPDKSGLPSDRFSAERTGGSVSTLTIQRTQQEDSAVYLCASSLVRTSGSYEQYFGPGTRLTVT.

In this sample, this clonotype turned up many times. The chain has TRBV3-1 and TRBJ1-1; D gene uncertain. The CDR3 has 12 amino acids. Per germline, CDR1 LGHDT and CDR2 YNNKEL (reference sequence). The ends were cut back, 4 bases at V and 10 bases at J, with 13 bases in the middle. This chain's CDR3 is CASSPDRRPAFF. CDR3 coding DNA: TGTGCCAGCAGCCCTGACCGCCGTCCAGCTTTCTTT.

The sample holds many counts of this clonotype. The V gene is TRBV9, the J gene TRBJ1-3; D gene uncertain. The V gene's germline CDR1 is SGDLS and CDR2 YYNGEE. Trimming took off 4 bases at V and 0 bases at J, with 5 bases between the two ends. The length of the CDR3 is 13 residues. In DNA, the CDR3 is TGTGCCAGCAGCCAAATCTCTGGAAACACCATATATTTT. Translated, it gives CASSQISGNTIYF.

CDR3 in amino acids: CASRRLPAHEQFF. CDR3 DNA: TGTGCCAGCAGACGCCTCCCAGCCCATGAGCAGTTCTTC. The chain links TRBV12-3 or TRBV12-4 to TRBJ2-1; D call uncertain. V shed 6 bases and J shed 8 bases, with 14 bases lying between them. The CDR3 runs 13 residues.

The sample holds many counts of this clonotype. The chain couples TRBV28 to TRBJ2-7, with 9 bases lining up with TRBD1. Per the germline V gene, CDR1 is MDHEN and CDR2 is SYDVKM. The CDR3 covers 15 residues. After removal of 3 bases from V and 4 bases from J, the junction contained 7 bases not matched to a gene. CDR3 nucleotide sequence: TGTGCCAGCAGTTTGACAGGGGGTAGGAATTACGAGCAGTACTTC. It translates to CASSLTGGRNYEQYF. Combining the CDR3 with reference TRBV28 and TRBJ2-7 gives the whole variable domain DVKVTQSSRYLVKRTGEKVFLECVQDMDHENMFWYRQDPGLGLRLIYFSYDVKMKEKGDIPEGYSVSREKKERFSLILESASTNQTSMYLCASSLTGGRNYEQYFGPGTRLTVT.

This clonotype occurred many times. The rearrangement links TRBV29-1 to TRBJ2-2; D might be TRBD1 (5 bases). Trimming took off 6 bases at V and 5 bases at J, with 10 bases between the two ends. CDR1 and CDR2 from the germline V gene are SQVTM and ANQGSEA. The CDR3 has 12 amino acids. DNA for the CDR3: TGCAGCGTGGGTCCAGGGACCGGGGAGCTGTTTTTT. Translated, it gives CSVGPGTGELFF.

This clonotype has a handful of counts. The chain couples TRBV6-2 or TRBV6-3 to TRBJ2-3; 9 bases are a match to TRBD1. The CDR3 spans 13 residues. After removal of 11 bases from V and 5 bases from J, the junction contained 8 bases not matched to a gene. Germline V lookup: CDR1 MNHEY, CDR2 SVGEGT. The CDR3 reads CAGKQGAKDTQYF. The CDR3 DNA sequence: TGTGCCGGTAAACAGGGGGCGAAAGATACGCAGTATTTT.

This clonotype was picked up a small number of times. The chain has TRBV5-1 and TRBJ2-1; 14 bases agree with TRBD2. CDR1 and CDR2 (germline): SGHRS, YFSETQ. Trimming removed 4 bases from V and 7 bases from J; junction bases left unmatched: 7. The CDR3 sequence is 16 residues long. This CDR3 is CASSDGTSGSANEQFF. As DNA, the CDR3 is TGCGCCAGCAGCGACGGGACTAGCGGGAGCGCGAATGAGCAGTTCTTC.

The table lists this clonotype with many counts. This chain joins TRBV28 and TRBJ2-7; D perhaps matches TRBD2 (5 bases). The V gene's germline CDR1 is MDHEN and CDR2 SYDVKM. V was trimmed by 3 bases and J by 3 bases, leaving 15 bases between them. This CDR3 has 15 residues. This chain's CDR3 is CASSFGGIGFYEQYF. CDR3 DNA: TGTGCCAGCAGTTTCGGAGGAATCGGTTTCTACGAGCAGTACTTC.

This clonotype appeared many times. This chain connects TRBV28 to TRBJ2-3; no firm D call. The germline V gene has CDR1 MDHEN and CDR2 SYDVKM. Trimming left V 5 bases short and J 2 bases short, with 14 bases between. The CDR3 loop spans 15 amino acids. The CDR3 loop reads CASSLQNDFTDTQYF. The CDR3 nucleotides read TGTGCCAGCAGTCTACAGAATGATTTCACAGATACGCAGTATTTT. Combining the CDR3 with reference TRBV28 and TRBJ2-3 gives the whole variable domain DVKVTQSSRYLVKRTGEKVFLECVQDMDHENMFWYRQDPGLGLRLIYFSYDVKMKEKGDIPEGYSVSREKKERFSLILESASTNQTSMYLCASSLQNDFTDTQYFGPGTRLTVL.

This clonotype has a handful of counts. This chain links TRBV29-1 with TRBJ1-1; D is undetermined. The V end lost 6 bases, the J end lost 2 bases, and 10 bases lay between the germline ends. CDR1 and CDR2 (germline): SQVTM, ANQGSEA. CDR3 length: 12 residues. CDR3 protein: CSVTGTNTEAFF. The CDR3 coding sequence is TGCAGCGTGACGGGCACCAACACTGAAGCTTTCTTT.

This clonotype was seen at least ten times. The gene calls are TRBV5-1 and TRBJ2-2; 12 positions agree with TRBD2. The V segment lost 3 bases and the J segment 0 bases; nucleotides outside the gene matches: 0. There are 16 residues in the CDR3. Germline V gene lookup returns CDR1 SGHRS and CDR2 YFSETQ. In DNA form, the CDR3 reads TGCGCCAGCAGCTGGACTAGCGGGGCGAACACCGGGGAGCTGTTTTTT. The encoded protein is CASSWTSGANTGELFF.

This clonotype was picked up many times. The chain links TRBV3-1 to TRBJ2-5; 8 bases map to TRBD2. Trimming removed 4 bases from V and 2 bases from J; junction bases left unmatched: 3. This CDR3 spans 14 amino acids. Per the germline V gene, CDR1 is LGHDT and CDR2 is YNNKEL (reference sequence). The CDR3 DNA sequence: TGTGCCAGCAGCCGTGGACTAGCTCAAGAGACCCAGTACTTC. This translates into CASSRGLAQETQYF.

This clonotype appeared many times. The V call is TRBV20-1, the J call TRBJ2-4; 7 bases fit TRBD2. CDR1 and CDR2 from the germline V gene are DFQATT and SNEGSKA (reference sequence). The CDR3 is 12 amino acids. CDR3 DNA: TGCAGGGCGGGGCGGGGGAAAAACATTCAGTACTTC. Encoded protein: CRAGRGKNIQYF.

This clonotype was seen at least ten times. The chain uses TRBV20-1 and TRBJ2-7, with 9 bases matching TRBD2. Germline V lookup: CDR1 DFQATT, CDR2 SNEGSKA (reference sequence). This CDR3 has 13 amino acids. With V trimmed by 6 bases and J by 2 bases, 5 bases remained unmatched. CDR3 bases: TGCAGTGCCACTAGCGGGTCAACCTACGAGCAGTACTTC. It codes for CSATSGSTYEQYF.

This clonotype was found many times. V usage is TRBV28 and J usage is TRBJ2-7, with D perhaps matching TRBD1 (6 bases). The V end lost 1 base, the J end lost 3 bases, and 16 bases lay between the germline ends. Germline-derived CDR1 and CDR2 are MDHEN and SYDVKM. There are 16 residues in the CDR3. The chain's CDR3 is CASSLYSLRRGYEQYF. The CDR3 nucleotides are TGTGCCAGCAGTTTATATTCCCTCCGCAGGGGCTACGAGCAGTACTTC.

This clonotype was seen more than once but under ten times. The CDR3, as DNA: TGCAGTGCTAGAGAGGACTTCTACGAGCAGTACTTC. As protein: CSAREDFYEQYF. The chain is built from TRBV20-1 and TRBJ2-7, with D perhaps matching TRBD2 (5 bases). From germline, CDR1 is DFQATT and CDR2 SNEGSKA (reference sequence). This CDR3 is built from 12 residues. V was shortened by 0 bases and J by 3 bases, with 6 bases between the two germline ends.

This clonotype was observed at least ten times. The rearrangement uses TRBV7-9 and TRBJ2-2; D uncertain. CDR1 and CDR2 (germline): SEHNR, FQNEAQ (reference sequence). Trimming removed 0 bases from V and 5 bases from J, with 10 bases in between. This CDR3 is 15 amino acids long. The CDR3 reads CASSLAGKMTGELFF. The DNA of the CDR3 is TGTGCCAGCAGCTTAGCGGGGAAGATGACCGGGGAGCTGTTTTTT.

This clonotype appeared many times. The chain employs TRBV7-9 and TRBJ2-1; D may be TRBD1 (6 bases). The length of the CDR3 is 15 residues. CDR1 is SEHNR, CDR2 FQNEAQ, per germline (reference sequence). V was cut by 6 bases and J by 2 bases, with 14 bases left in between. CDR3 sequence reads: CASRSQGFAYNEQFF. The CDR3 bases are TGTGCCAGCAGAAGCCAGGGGTTTGCCTACAATGAGCAGTTCTTC.

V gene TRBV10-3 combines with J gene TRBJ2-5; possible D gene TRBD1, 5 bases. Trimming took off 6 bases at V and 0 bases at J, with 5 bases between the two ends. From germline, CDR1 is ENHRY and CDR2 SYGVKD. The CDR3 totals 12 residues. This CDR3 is CAIRDNQETQYF. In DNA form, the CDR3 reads TGTGCCATCAGGGACAACCAAGAGACCCAGTACTTC.